These 29 T cell receptor beta chains originate from one sample sequenced in a study of T cell responses to AZD1222 COVID-19 vaccine. Data came from immunoSEQ multiplex PCR; TCRdb stores just in-frame clones and leaves some out. The sample lists about 82,000 clones, 90% occurring once. Sequences were derived from peripheral blood, sampled on day 0 of AZD1222 vaccination. These receptors came from an adult in good health.

Only a few counts were recorded for this clone. This chain links TRBV2 with TRBJ2-2; D remains ambiguous. Germline values: CDR1 SNHLY, CDR2 FYNNEI. V shed 1 base and J shed 6 bases, with 12 bases lying between them. The CDR3 loop spans 15 amino acids. This chain's CDR3 is CASSEEGRIAGELFF. The CDR3, as DNA: TGTGCCAGCAGTGAAGAGGGCAGGATTGCCGGGGAGCTGTTTTTT.

This chain links TRBV27 with TRBJ2-1, with 9 bases identical to TRBD1. Germline loops: CDR1 MNHEY, CDR2 SMNVEV (reference sequence). V gave up 5 bases and J gave up 3 bases; unmatched junction bases: 11. The CDR3 spans 17 residues. Here the CDR3 reads CASSLNSQGAYYNEQFF. CDR3 DNA: TGTGCCAGCAGTCTAAACTCACAGGGGGCTTACTACAATGAGCAGTTCTTC.

This clone appeared a single time. This sequence joins TRBV27 and TRBJ2-5; 7 bases align to TRBD1. CDR3 length: 15 residues. V dropped 3 bases and J dropped 3; count of bases not matched to a gene: 7. Germline CDR1 is MNHEY and CDR2 is SMNVEV (reference sequence). CDR3 sequence: CASSLLTGFEETQYF. The DNA for the CDR3 is TGTGCCAGCAGTTTGTTGACAGGGTTCGAAGAGACCCAGTACTTC.

This rearrangement joins TRBV19 to TRBJ2-7; D might be TRBD2 (5 bases). V was shortened by 0 bases and J by 1 base, with 7 bases between the two germline ends. The CDR3 consists of 14 residues. CDR1 is LNHDA and CDR2 is SQIVND in the germline V gene (reference sequence). CDR3 nucleotide sequence: TGTGCCAGTAGTATAGAAAGCGGATCCTACGAGCAGTACTTC. This translates into CASSIESGSYEQYF. The entire variable domain, with the rest obtained from reference TRBV19 and TRBJ2-7, is as follows: DGGITQSPKYLFRKEGQNVTLSCEQNLNHDAMYWYRQDPGQGLRLIYYSQIVNDFQKGDIAEGYSVSREKKESFPLTVTSAQKNPTAFYLCASSIESGSYEQYFGPGTRLTVT.

The chain couples TRBV28 to TRBJ1-2, with TRBD1 matching 12 bases. The CDR3 is 15 residues long. Germline V gene lookup returns CDR1 MDHEN and CDR2 SYDVKM. Trimming removed 3 bases from V and 6 bases from J; junction bases left unmatched: 5. DNA for the CDR3: TGTGCCAGCAGTTTTTTGGGACAGGGGGCGCATGGCTACACCTTC. Protein: CASSFLGQGAHGYTF.

The chain employs TRBV6-5 and TRBJ1-2; D not certain. Germline V gives CDR1 MNHEY, CDR2 SVGAGI. With 6 bases removed from V and 2 bases from J, the gap between germline ends came to 10 bases. The CDR3 has 13 residues. The DNA for the CDR3 is TGTGCCAGCAGAGGGCCACCAAACTATGGCTACACCTTC. Its protein product is CASRGPPNYGYTF.

This chain joins TRBV10-2 and TRBJ1-6; D possibly corresponds to TRBD1 (5 bases). Germline values: CDR1 WSHSY, CDR2 SAAADI. This CDR3 comprises 15 residues. V gave up 10 bases and J gave up 0 bases, with 13 bases separating them. CDR3 loop: CAIRQGSSYNSPLHF. The CDR3 region has the DNA TGCGCCATAAGGCAGGGAAGCTCCTATAATTCACCCCTCCACTTT.

The V gene is TRBV9, the J gene TRBJ2-3; TRBD2 agrees at 14 bases. This CDR3 contains 17 residues. Trimming cost V 2 bases and J 6 bases; bases outside gene matches: 8. CDR1 SGDLS and CDR2 YYNGEE come from the germline V gene. The CDR3 region has the DNA TGTGCCAGCAGCGTGATGGGACTAGCGGGGGTCCGGGATACGCAGTATTTT. Amino acid sequence: CASSVMGLAGVRDTQYF.

The CDR3 loop is CASSQEPPPGSYGYTF. Here the CDR3 DNA reads TGCGCCAGCAGCCAAGAGCCCCCACCCGGGAGCTATGGCTACACCTTC. The chain has TRBV4-3 and TRBJ1-2; the D is unclear. Germline values: CDR1 LGHNA, CDR2 YSLEER. V was shortened by 0 bases and J by 4 bases, with 15 bases between the two germline ends. The CDR3 runs to 16 residues.

This chain connects TRBV14 to TRBJ1-6; D is unresolved. This CDR3 contains 18 residues. Looked up from germline, CDR1 is SGHDN and CDR2 is FVKESK. The V end was cut by 2 bases, the J end by 0 bases, with 14 bases between. This chain's CDR3 is CASSQTTGSFSYNSPLHF. The CDR3 nucleotides read TGTGCCAGCAGCCAAACAACGGGGAGTTTCTCCTATAATTCACCCCTCCACTTT.

This chain connects TRBV10-3 to TRBJ2-2; D gene unclear. The germline V gene has CDR1 ENHRY and CDR2 SYGVKD. The germline V and J ends were trimmed by 0 bases and 4 bases, with 6 bases remaining between them. The CDR3 has 14 residues. The CDR3: CAISESRSTGELFF. CDR3 DNA sequence: TGTGCCATCAGTGAGTCGAGGTCCACCGGGGAGCTGTTTTTT.

This chain uses TRBV5-8 with TRBJ1-1; D is possibly TRBD1 (5 bases). This CDR3 contains 12 residues. The V gene lost 6 bases and the J gene lost 7 bases, with 13 bases spanning the gap. Germline-derived CDR1 and CDR2 are SGHTS and YDEGEE. CDR3 DNA: TGTGCCAGCATCAAGGGGCTTGGTGAAGCTTTCTTT. It specifies CASIKGLGEAFF.

A note on this clone: The same CDR3 arises from other DNA sequences in this sample as well. The CDR3 is CASSPPGQGAGEQYF. CDR3 bases: TGTGCCAGCAGCCCCCCGGGACAGGGGGCAGGAGAGCAGTACTTC. The rearrangement links TRBV28 to TRBJ2-7, with TRBD1 identical over 12 bases. Trimming took 6 bases from V and 7 from J; bases not matched to a gene: 10. The CDR3 loop spans 15 amino acids. Germline CDR1 and CDR2: MDHEN and SYDVKM.

The chain has TRBV5-4 and TRBJ1-2, with 8 bases fitting TRBD1. The V gene's germline CDR1 is SGHNT and CDR2 YYREEE (reference sequence). Trimming cost V 0 bases and J 4 bases; bases outside gene matches: 5. This CDR3 has 15 residues. CDR3 DNA: TGTGCCAGCAGCTTGGCACAGGGGGTTGGCTATGGCTACACCTTC. Translation: CASSLAQGVGYGYTF.

This clone was counted between two and nine times. This chain uses TRBV7-2 with TRBJ1-5, with D possibly TRBD1 on 6 matching bases. Germline values: CDR1 SGHTA, CDR2 FQGNSA. The CDR3 has 15 amino acids. V lost 5 bases and J lost 3, with 14 bases in between. The CDR3 loop reads CASSIQGQPNQPQHF. The CDR3 region has the DNA TGTGCCAGCAGCATACAGGGACAACCCAATCAGCCCCAGCATTTT.

The sample holds a few counts of this clone. V gene TRBV29-1 combines with J gene TRBJ2-7, with a possible D match to TRBD2 (6 bases). V gave up 3 bases and J gave up 5 bases, with 11 bases separating them. Germline V gives CDR1 SQVTM, CDR2 ANQGSEA. This CDR3 spans 12 amino acids. For the CDR3, the DNA is TGCAGCGTTGACGCGGGGCTCGACGAGCAGTACTTC. Translated: CSVDAGLDEQYF.

In DNA, the CDR3 is TGCGCCAGCAGCTTGGGGGGCCCCGGGGAGACCCAGTACTTC. Its protein is CASSLGGPGETQYF. The chain links TRBV5-1 to TRBJ2-5; TRBD1 might be the D (5 bases). CDR1 and CDR2 from the germline V gene are SGHRS and YFSETQ. Between the trimmed V and J ends, which lost 0 bases and 5 bases, there was a span of 11 bases. CDR3 length: 14 residues.

This sequence joins TRBV5-4 and TRBJ2-5; D is undetermined. Germline assignment: CDR1 SGHNT and CDR2 YYREEE (reference sequence). Trimming pared 1 base from V and 0 bases from J, leaving 1 base between. CDR3 length: 12 amino acids. The CDR3 DNA sequence: TGTGCCAGCAGCTTGAACCAAGAGACCCAGTACTTC. Encoded protein: CASSLNQETQYF.

The rearrangement uses TRBV5-4 and TRBJ2-5; TRBD1 aligns across 8 bases. CDR3 length: 15 residues. Germline trimming cut 4 bases from V and 2 bases from J; bases unmatched to any gene: 7. Germline V gene lookup returns CDR1 SGHNT and CDR2 YYREEE (reference sequence). CDR3 residues: CASSRTGSGQETQYF. As DNA, the CDR3 is TGTGCCAGCAGCCGGACAGGGTCGGGGCAAGAGACCCAGTACTTC.

The chain has TRBV19 and TRBJ1-5; possible D gene TRBD1, 5 bases. CDR1 and CDR2 (germline): LNHDA, SQIVND (reference sequence). The CDR3 spans 15 residues. The V end lost 7 bases, the J end lost 6 bases, and 19 bases lay between the germline ends. In DNA, the CDR3 is TGTGCCAGTAATAGTATCGCGAGGGGAGGTCAGCCCCAGCATTTT. It encodes CASNSIARGGQPQHF.

J is TRBJ2-7 and V is TRBV5-1; a possible D gene is TRBD1 (7 bases). Per the germline V gene, CDR1 is SGHRS and CDR2 is YFSETQ. The CDR3 length is 14 residues. V lost 3 bases and J 9 bases, leaving 19 bases between the germline ends. The CDR3 is CASSSGDSRVGQYF. In DNA, the CDR3 is TGCGCCAGCAGCTCGGGGGACAGTCGGGTAGGGCAGTACTTC.

The genes are TRBV7-2 and TRBJ2-1, with 8 bases lining up with TRBD1. The CDR3 extends over 15 amino acids. Looked up from germline, CDR1 is SGHTA and CDR2 is FQGNSA. With 1 base clipped from V and 8 bases from J, the junction kept 7 bases outside the gene matches. The CDR3 loop reads CASSLVQGAFDEQFF. The CDR3 bases are TGTGCCAGCAGCTTAGTGCAGGGGGCATTTGATGAGCAGTTCTTC.

The chain uses TRBV9 and TRBJ1-6; no reliable D call. Germline V CDR1 and CDR2: SGDLS, YYNGEE. V lost 3 bases, J lost 7 bases, and 11 bases lay in between. The CDR3 loop spans 14 amino acids. DNA of the CDR3: TGTGCCAGCAGCGCGGACGGAGGCAATTCACCCCTCCACTTT. Its translation: CASSADGGNSPLHF. The entire variable domain, with the rest obtained from reference TRBV9 and TRBJ1-6, is as follows: DSGVTQTPKHLITATGQRVTLRCSPRSGDLSVYWYQQSLDQGLQFLIQYYNGEERAKGNILERFSAQQFPDLHSELNLSSLELGDSALYFCASSADGGNSPLHFGNGTRLTVT.

The chain joins TRBV7-9 to TRBJ1-5, with D perhaps matching TRBD1 (6 bases). Trimming removed 0 bases at V and 3 bases at J, with 12 bases between. CDR1 is SEHNR and CDR2 is FQNEAQ in the germline V gene (reference sequence). This CDR3 comprises 16 residues. The CDR3 nucleotides read TGTGCCAGCAGCTTAGCGAAGTCAGGGGTCAATCAGCCCCAGCATTTT. Its protein is CASSLAKSGVNQPQHF.

The rearrangement joins TRBV5-8 to TRBJ1-4, with D uncertain. With 3 bases removed from V and 8 bases from J, the gap between germline ends came to 14 bases. Germline assignment: CDR1 SGHTS and CDR2 YDEGEE. CDR3 length: 14 amino acids. This CDR3 reads CASSSSALGEKLFF. The DNA of the CDR3 is TGTGCCAGCAGCTCCAGCGCCCTAGGCGAAAAACTGTTTTTT.

This chain connects TRBV7-9 to TRBJ2-6; maybe TRBD1 (5 bases). The ends were cut back, 5 bases at V and 2 bases at J, with 7 bases in the middle. Per germline, CDR1 SEHNR and CDR2 FQNEAQ (reference sequence). The CDR3 contains 14 residues. The CDR3 protein is CASSPTAGANVLTF. The CDR3 DNA sequence: TGTGCCAGCAGCCCGACAGCTGGGGCCAACGTCCTGACTTTC.

The chain employs TRBV28 and TRBJ1-1; TRBD1 might be the D (5 bases). CDR3 length equals 16 residues. Trimming removed 2 bases at V and 0 bases at J, with 13 bases between. Germline assignment: CDR1 MDHEN and CDR2 SYDVKM. Here the CDR3 reads CASSLTGRSMNTEAFF. DNA for the CDR3: TGTGCCAGCAGTTTAACGGGACGGTCAATGAACACTGAAGCTTTCTTT. Using reference TRBV28 and TRBJ1-1 for the parts outside the CDR3, the full variable domain is DVKVTQSSRYLVKRTGEKVFLECVQDMDHENMFWYRQDPGLGLRLIYFSYDVKMKEKGDIPEGYSVSREKKERFSLILESASTNQTSMYLCASSLTGRSMNTEAFFGQGTRLTVV.

The rearrangement uses TRBV5-4 and TRBJ2-3; 11 nucleotides line up with TRBD2. The junction had 3 bases not matched to a gene; V was cut back by 3 bases and J by 0 bases. Per germline, CDR1 SGHNT and CDR2 YYREEE (reference sequence). This CDR3 contains 16 residues. CDR3 residues: CASSSGLAASTDTQYF. CDR3 DNA sequence: TGTGCCAGCAGCTCGGGACTAGCGGCTAGCACAGATACGCAGTATTTT.

This chain uses TRBV6-5 with TRBJ1-5, with D tentatively TRBD1 (6 bases). V was clipped by 7 bases and J by 4 bases, with 8 bases between them. Germline values: CDR1 MNHEY, CDR2 SVGAGI. The CDR3 is made up of 12 amino acids. Here the CDR3 DNA reads TGTGCCAGCAAACAGGGAAATCAGCCCCAGCATTTT. Translated, it gives CASKQGNQPQHF.